The 11 T cell receptor beta chains given below trace back to one sample, sequenced in a study of CD8 T cells in Susac syndrome. Random hexamers were used to reverse transcribe 0.5 to 1 ug of RNA. TCRdb itself ran the immunoSEQ multiplex PCR reads through MiXCR, one entry per CDR3 protein. The sample lists some 200,000 distinct CDR3 sequences, over 75% seen once, with 0.087% in the top ten. Specimen: CD4+ T cells from PBMCs. These TCRs come from a human donor with Susac syndrome.

The chain links TRBV9 to TRBJ2-2; D unresolved. This CDR3 comprises 16 residues. From germline, CDR1 is SGDLS and CDR2 YYNGEE. Trimming left V 0 bases short and J 0 bases short, with 9 bases between. DNA for the CDR3: TGTGCCAGCAGCGTAGGCCCACCTGCGAACACCGGGGAGCTGTTTTTT. Its translation: CASSVGPPANTGELFF. Filled out from reference TRBV9 and TRBJ2-2, the complete variable domain reads DSGVTQTPKHLITATGQRVTLRCSPRSGDLSVYWYQQSLDQGLQFLIQYYNGEERAKGNILERFSAQQFPDLHSELNLSSLELGDSALYFCASSVGPPANTGELFFGEGSRLTVL.

The chain has TRBV20-1 and TRBJ1-5; D may be TRBD1 (6 bases). Trimming removed 1 base from V and 4 bases from J, with 11 bases in between. The CDR3 runs 14 residues. Germline CDR1 DFQATT, CDR2 SNEGSKA (reference sequence). The CDR3 loop is CSARVPQGNQPQHF. CDR3 DNA sequence: TGCAGTGCTAGAGTTCCCCAGGGGAATCAGCCCCAGCATTTT.

CDR3 protein: CASSLTNRPQHF. The CDR3, as DNA: TGTGCCAGCAGCTTAACCAACCGGCCCCAGCATTTT. The chain uses TRBV7-9 and TRBJ1-5; D gene uncertain. The CDR3 contains 12 residues. Trimming left V 2 bases short and J 9 bases short, with 8 bases between. Germline V CDR1 and CDR2: SEHNR, FQNEAQ (reference sequence).

This clonotype was seen a single time. J is TRBJ2-7 and V is TRBV6-1; 11 nucleotides align to TRBD2. The length of the CDR3 is 14 residues. Per the germline V gene, CDR1 is MNHNS and CDR2 is SASEGT. The V segment lost 9 bases and the J segment 1 base; nucleotides outside the gene matches: 5. CDR3 sequence: CASTSGSSSYEQYF. The CDR3 nucleotides read TGTGCCAGTACTAGCGGGAGTTCATCCTACGAGCAGTACTTC.

The DNA of the CDR3 is TGCAGTGCTAGAGTCCGGGGGGGCGGTAGCTTAGCCTACGAGCAGTACTTC. Its protein is CSARVRGGGSLAYEQYF. This rearrangement joins TRBV20-1 to TRBJ2-7; the match to TRBD2 covers 8 bases. The V gene's germline CDR1 is DFQATT and CDR2 SNEGSKA (reference sequence). The V and J ends lost 1 base and 2 bases, in that order; junction bases with no gene match: 13. The length of the CDR3 is 17 residues.

This clonotype was seen more than once but under ten times. The chain recombines TRBV5-1 with TRBJ1-1, with TRBD1 as a possible D gene (6 bases). Germline V gene data show CDR1 as SGHRS and CDR2 as YFSETQ. Deletions cut 3 bases from V and 4 bases from J, with 13 bases between. The CDR3 has 14 amino acids. This chain's CDR3 is CASSSRQAATEAFF. The DNA for the CDR3 is TGCGCCAGCAGCTCCAGACAGGCTGCCACTGAAGCTTTCTTT.

The chain couples TRBV10-3 to TRBJ2-1; D is unclear. Trimming left V 1 base short and J 3 bases short, with 4 bases between. Germline values: CDR1 ENHRY, CDR2 SYGVKD. This CDR3 has 13 residues. DNA of the CDR3: TGTGCCATCAGTGAGTTAGACTACAATGAGCAGTTCTTC. Residues: CAISELDYNEQFF.

This clonotype has a single count. CDR3 sequence reads: CASSVGPLRDRGRNTIYF. CDR3 nucleotide sequence: TGTGCCAGCAGCGTAGGTCCCCTCCGGGACAGGGGAAGAAACACCATATATTTT. The gene calls are TRBV9 and TRBJ1-3; 10 bases match TRBD1. Germline CDR1 SGDLS, CDR2 YYNGEE. The CDR3 has 18 amino acids. V shed 0 bases and J 5 bases; nucleotides not matched to a gene: 11. Filled out from reference TRBV9 and TRBJ1-3, the complete variable domain reads DSGVTQTPKHLITATGQRVTLRCSPRSGDLSVYWYQQSLDQGLQFLIQYYNGEERAKGNILERFSAQQFPDLHSELNLSSLELGDSALYFCASSVGPLRDRGRNTIYFGEGSWLTVV.

The chain uses TRBV5-1 and TRBJ2-2; 8 bases agree with TRBD1. The CDR3 consists of 16 residues. Germline V gene data show CDR1 as SGHRS and CDR2 as YFSETQ. The J segment lost 6 bases and the V segment lost 4 bases, leaving 11 bases of the junction unmatched. CDR3 residues: CASSVGTGRSSGELFF. The CDR3 DNA follows: TGCGCCAGCAGCGTCGGGACAGGTCGATCCTCCGGGGAGCTGTTTTTT.

The chain has TRBV20-1 and TRBJ2-7, with D possibly being TRBD1 (6 bases). The CDR3 covers 13 residues. Trimming removed 5 bases from V and 1 base from J, with 12 bases in between. Per germline, CDR1 DFQATT and CDR2 SNEGSKA (reference sequence). The CDR3 DNA is TGCAGTGCTCCAAACAGGGATTCCTACGAGCAGTACTTC. It codes for CSAPNRDSYEQYF.

This chain links TRBV6-1 with TRBJ1-5; 10 bases are shared with TRBD1. The CDR3 has 14 amino acids. The germline gives CDR1 MNHNS, CDR2 SASEGT. With V trimmed by 7 bases and J by 5 bases, 5 bases remained unmatched. CDR3 DNA: TGTGCCAGCACCCCCGGACAGGGGGATCAGCCCCAGCATTTT. Protein product: CASTPGQGDQPQHF.